The 29 T cell receptor beta chains below all came from one sample that was sequenced in a study of cytotoxic CD8 clonotypes in ibrutinib-treated CLL. Clones were sequenced by immunoSEQ multiplex PCR, and TCRdb holds only the in-frame ones, with some missing. This table holds approximately 130,000 clones, 84% found once. This sample comprised PBMCs, obtained after 24 months of ibrutinib treatment. These TCRs come from a human donor with chronic lymphocytic leukemia.

The chain joins TRBV7-7 to TRBJ2-1; TRBD2 agrees at 12 bases. CDR3 size: 16 residues. Germline loops: CDR1 SSHAT, CDR2 FNYEAQ (reference sequence). The V and J ends lost 5 bases and 8 bases, in that order; junction bases with no gene match: 10. CDR3 protein: CASSPRWTSGDDEQFF. In nucleotides, the CDR3 is TGTGCCAGCAGCCCACGATGGACTAGCGGGGATGATGAGCAGTTCTTC.

The J gene is TRBJ2-7, the V gene TRBV27, with a possible D match to TRBD2 (6 bases). Between the trimmed V and J ends, which lost 3 bases and 6 bases, there was a span of 12 bases. CDR3 length: 13 residues. The germline gives CDR1 MNHEY, CDR2 SMNVEV (reference sequence). CDR3 bases: TGTGCCAGCAGTTTGACTAGAGGGACCGAGCAGTACTTC. Translating it yields CASSLTRGTEQYF.

This sequence joins TRBV19 and TRBJ1-5, with 7 bases fitting TRBD1. Germline CDR1 reads LNHDA; CDR2 reads SQIVND (reference sequence). The V and J ends lost 6 bases and 4 bases, in that order; junction bases with no gene match: 9. The CDR3 totals 15 residues. The CDR3 DNA is TGTGCCAGTAGCCCCGGGACAGCGAGGAATCAGCCCCAGCATTTT. Its translation is CASSPGTARNQPQHF.

The rearrangement joins TRBV28 to TRBJ2-7, with 7 bases matching TRBD1. The trim removed 6 bases at V and 2 bases at J, leaving 7 bases unmatched. Germline V lookup: CDR1 MDHEN, CDR2 SYDVKM. The CDR3 loop spans 14 amino acids. The CDR3 spells CASRTPGQPYEQYF. The CDR3 DNA sequence: TGTGCCAGCAGAACCCCGGGACAGCCCTACGAGCAGTACTTC.

V is TRBV9 and J is TRBJ2-1, with 8 bases lining up with TRBD2. CDR1 and CDR2 (germline): SGDLS, YYNGEE. The CDR3 is made up of 15 amino acids. The J segment lost 7 bases and the V segment lost 4 bases, leaving 10 bases of the junction unmatched. CDR3 DNA sequence: TGTGCCAGCAGCTCAGCCCGGGGGGGGAATAATGAGCAGTTCTTC. Its translation is CASSSARGGNNEQFF.

The rearrangement uses TRBV7-6 and TRBJ2-5; D may be TRBD2 (5 bases). This CDR3 region has 13 residues. V lost 5 bases and J lost 2, with 9 bases in between. In germline, CDR1 is SGHVS, CDR2 FNYEAQ. DNA of the CDR3: TGTGCCAGCAGCCTAGGACTGCAAGAGACCCAGTACTTC. Amino acid sequence: CASSLGLQETQYF.

The genes are TRBV6-5 and TRBJ1-2, with 8 positions matching TRBD1. This CDR3 spans 14 amino acids. Germline V lookup: CDR1 MNHEY, CDR2 SVGAGI. The V segment lost 6 bases and the J segment 1 base; nucleotides outside the gene matches: 4. CDR3 region: CASSRDRGNYGYTF. Written as DNA, the CDR3 is TGTGCCAGCAGCCGAGACAGGGGTAACTATGGCTACACCTTC.

This clone was seen only a few times. The rearrangement links TRBV7-2 to TRBJ1-1; D gene unclear. This CDR3 is built from 12 residues. V was shortened by 2 bases and J by 10 bases, with 11 bases between the two germline ends. In germline, CDR1 is SGHTA, CDR2 FQGNSA. CDR3 coding DNA: TGTGCCAGCAGCTTAAACTTCTTCATAGCTTTCTTT. Encoded protein: CASSLNFFIAFF. Variable domain in full (rest from reference TRBV7-2 and TRBJ1-1): GAGVSQSPSNKVTEKGKDVELRCDPISGHTALYWYRQSLGQGLEFLIYFQGNSAPDKSGLPSDRFSAERTGGSVSTLTIQRTQQEDSAVYLCASSLNFFIAFFGQGTRLTVV.

J is TRBJ1-2 and V is TRBV18; 10 bases align to TRBD1. V gave up 11 bases and J gave up 4 bases; unmatched junction bases: 10. The CDR3 is made up of 14 amino acids. Germline CDR1 and CDR2: KGHSH and LQKENI. The CDR3 sequence is CASHGDRGPYGYTF. The CDR3 region has the DNA TGTGCCTCGCATGGGGACAGGGGACCCTATGGCTACACCTTC.

The chain employs TRBV9 and TRBJ2-1; D is tentatively TRBD1 or TRBD2 (5 bases each). The V end lost 3 bases, the J end lost 9 bases, and 13 bases lay between the germline ends. CDR3 length equals 13 residues. Germline V lookup: CDR1 SGDLS, CDR2 YYNGEE. This chain's CDR3 is CASSAQPGREQFF. The CDR3 DNA reads TGTGCCAGCAGCGCCCAACCGGGACGTGAGCAGTTCTTC.

The chain combines TRBV6-6 with TRBJ1-2, with D tentatively TRBD1 (6 bases). Germline values: CDR1 MNHNY, CDR2 SVGAGI (reference sequence). V lost 5 bases to trimming and J lost 6 bases, with 16 bases between them. This CDR3 spans 14 amino acids. This CDR3 is CASSTRGVGDGYTF. The CDR3 DNA reads as TGTGCCAGCAGTACCAGGGGTGTGGGCGATGGCTACACCTTC.

The chain couples TRBV6-5 to TRBJ1-2; no reliable D call. The CDR3 length is 14 residues. Trimming took off 4 bases at V and 8 bases at J, with 17 bases between the two ends. Germline V gene data show CDR1 as MNHEY and CDR2 as SVGAGI. CDR3 coding DNA: TGTGCCAGCAGTTCTCGTGGTGGCAGGCGCGGCTACACCTTC. Its protein is CASSSRGGRRGYTF.

The J gene is TRBJ2-1, the V gene TRBV7-9; D may match TRBD1 or TRBD2 (6 bases each). V was shortened by 0 bases and J by 9 bases, with 15 bases between the two germline ends. The CDR3 has 15 amino acids. CDR1 SEHNR and CDR2 FQNEAQ come from the germline V gene (reference sequence). The CDR3 DNA is TGTGCCAGCAGCTTAGCAGGGGGGACAACGATTGAGCAGTTCTTC. Encoded protein: CASSLAGGTTIEQFF.

The chain has TRBV29-1 and TRBJ2-5; 11 bases line up with TRBD2. V lost 6 bases to trimming and J lost 2 bases; unmatched junction nucleotides: 11. Germline values: CDR1 SQVTM, CDR2 ANQGSEA. This CDR3 has 16 residues. CDR3 region: CSVRSGTSGYQETQYF. DNA of the CDR3: TGCAGCGTCAGGTCCGGGACTAGCGGATATCAAGAGACCCAGTACTTC.

The V and J genes are TRBV28 and TRBJ1-1; D might be TRBD1 (6 bases). V dropped 6 bases and J dropped 0 bases, with 17 bases sitting between them. This CDR3 spans 16 amino acids. Germline V lookup: CDR1 MDHEN, CDR2 SYDVKM. CDR3: CASSPTGFPMNTEAFF. The CDR3 bases are TGTGCCAGCAGCCCGACAGGCTTCCCCATGAACACTGAAGCTTTCTTT. Drawing the rest from reference TRBV28 and TRBJ1-1, the complete variable domain is DVKVTQSSRYLVKRTGEKVFLECVQDMDHENMFWYRQDPGLGLRLIYFSYDVKMKEKGDIPEGYSVSREKKERFSLILESASTNQTSMYLCASSPTGFPMNTEAFFGQGTRLTVV.

V usage is TRBV7-3 and J usage is TRBJ2-7, with D uncertain. V dropped 2 bases and J dropped 2 bases, with 7 bases sitting between them. CDR1 and CDR2 from the germline V gene are SGHTA and FQGTGA. The CDR3 length is 13 residues. The CDR3 bases are TGTGCCAGCAGCTTATTCGTAGCCTACGAGCAGTACTTC. Its translation: CASSLFVAYEQYF.

This chain joins TRBV5-4 and TRBJ1-6; weak D call: TRBD1 (5 bases). CDR1 SGHNT and CDR2 YYREEE come from the germline V gene (reference sequence). The V end was cut by 4 bases, the J end by 6 bases, with 17 bases between. The CDR3 length is 16 residues. The CDR3 region is CASSLEPGPINSPLHF. Here the CDR3 DNA reads TGTGCCAGCAGCCTAGAGCCGGGACCGATTAATTCACCCCTCCACTTT.

This chain joins TRBV27 and TRBJ2-5; 8 positions agree with TRBD1. V dropped 3 bases and J dropped 5; count of bases not matched to a gene: 5. CDR3 length: 14 residues. The germline V gene has CDR1 MNHEY and CDR2 SMNVEV (reference sequence). This CDR3 reads CASSFARGRETQYF. The CDR3 nucleotides read TGTGCCAGCAGTTTTGCCAGGGGGCGGGAGACCCAGTACTTC.

The rearrangement links TRBV29-1 to TRBJ1-3; a possible D gene is TRBD1 (6 bases). CDR1 and CDR2 (germline): SQVTM, ANQGSEA. With 4 bases removed from V and 0 bases from J, the gap between germline ends came to 10 bases. The CDR3 covers 14 residues. The CDR3 DNA reads TGCAGCGTTGCCTGGGGGGCCTCTGGAAACACCATATATTTT. Amino acids: CSVAWGASGNTIYF.

The genes are TRBV5-1 and TRBJ2-2, with 8 bases aligning to TRBD2. J was trimmed by 3 bases and V by 4 bases; bases with no gene match: 5. The CDR3 is 15 residues long. Germline values: CDR1 SGHRS, CDR2 YFSETQ. The CDR3 region has the DNA TGCGCCAGCAGCCCTACGGGACTAGACACCGGGGAGCTGTTTTTT. It codes for CASSPTGLDTGELFF.

The rearrangement uses TRBV19 and TRBJ2-3; possible D gene TRBD1, 6 bases. Trimming took off 3 bases at V and 5 bases at J, with 21 bases between the two ends. CDR3 length equals 17 residues. Germline V gene sequence: CDR1 LNHDA, CDR2 SQIVND (reference sequence). CDR3 protein: CASSMDRFKEGGDTQYF. CDR3 sequence (DNA): TGTGCCAGTAGTATGGACAGATTTAAGGAAGGGGGAGATACGCAGTATTTT.

The chain joins TRBV10-3 to TRBJ1-2, with unresolved D. Trimming took 6 bases from V and 8 from J, leaving 19 bases between them. The germline V gene has CDR1 ENHRY and CDR2 SYGVKD. The CDR3 sequence is 14 residues long. CDR3 in DNA: TGTGCCATCAGATCCCGGACGGACCCCGACGGCTACACCTTC. Translated, it gives CAIRSRTDPDGYTF.

The chain has TRBV18 and TRBJ1-2; TRBD1 aligns across 7 bases. The CDR3 extends over 15 amino acids. V lost 2 bases to trimming and J lost 3 bases; unmatched junction nucleotides: 6. Per germline, CDR1 KGHSH and CDR2 LQKENI. CDR3: CASSPMTGQHYGYTF. In nucleotides, the CDR3 is TGTGCCAGCTCACCAATGACAGGGCAACACTATGGCTACACCTTC.

The chain uses TRBV19 and TRBJ2-5; no clear D. Between the trimmed V and J ends, which lost 3 bases and 5 bases, there was a span of 13 bases. Germline V lookup: CDR1 LNHDA, CDR2 SQIVND (reference sequence). This CDR3 has 14 residues. CDR3 nucleotide sequence: TGTGCCAGTAGTATGGGTGTCTTGGGGGAGACCCAGTACTTC. Translation: CASSMGVLGETQYF.

This clone was detected only a few times. This chain joins TRBV11-2 and TRBJ2-3, with D unclear. The germline V gene has CDR1 SGHAT and CDR2 FQNNGV. V was shortened by 0 bases and J by 6 bases, with 4 bases between the two germline ends. This CDR3 has 12 residues. This CDR3 is CASSLEGDTQYF. CDR3 nucleotides: TGTGCCAGCAGCTTAGAAGGGGATACGCAGTATTTT.

This chain links TRBV7-9 with TRBJ1-5, with D possibly being TRBD1 (5 bases). The CDR3 is 14 amino acids. V lost 5 bases and J 2 bases, leaving 10 bases between the germline ends. Germline lookup yields CDR1 SEHNR and CDR2 FQNEAQ (reference sequence). CDR3 loop: CASSAGTRNQPQHF. DNA for the CDR3: TGTGCCAGCAGCGCAGGGACCCGCAATCAGCCCCAGCATTTT.

Within the sample, this clone is medium-sized (0.01 to 0.1%). V gene TRBV18 combines with J gene TRBJ2-5; D is ambiguous. The CDR3 totals 14 residues. The V gene's germline CDR1 is KGHSH and CDR2 LQKENI. The V end was cut by 8 bases, the J end by 1 base, with 14 bases between. CDR3 DNA sequence: TGTGCCAGCAAGGGTGGGCAGTCCCAAGAGACCCAGTACTTC. It yields the protein CASKGGQSQETQYF.

This clone occurred once. This sequence joins TRBV9 and TRBJ1-2; D unresolved. The V and J ends lost 0 bases and 3 bases respectively, with 12 bases between them. CDR1 SGDLS and CDR2 YYNGEE come from the germline V gene. The CDR3 is 15 amino acids. The CDR3 DNA follows: TGTGCCAGCAGCGTAGCGGCGGGGAATTACTATGGCTACACCTTC. Protein: CASSVAAGNYYGYTF.

The rearrangement links TRBV7-9 to TRBJ1-1; D gene uncertain. Germline CDR1 SEHNR, CDR2 FQNEAQ (reference sequence). Trimming took off 1 base at V and 0 bases at J, with 3 bases between the two ends. The CDR3 is 13 amino acids. CDR3 residues: CASSLGMNTEAFF. CDR3 DNA: TGTGCCAGCAGCTTAGGGATGAACACTGAAGCTTTCTTT.